One sample yielded the 18 T cell receptor beta chains listed below, sequenced in a study of cytomegalovirus exposure and HLA in healthy donors. 60 Vbeta and 13 Jbeta primers were used in PCR. The protocol was immunoSEQ multiplex PCR, while the TCRdb copy is restricted to in-frame clones and leaves out a portion. The table includes tens of thousands of clones, under 85% detected once. The sample was PBMCs. These receptors were obtained from a man aged 30 to 45 in good health and CMV-seronegative.

The chain joins TRBV5-1 to TRBJ1-4; 7 bases match TRBD1. The CDR3 has 13 amino acids. CDR1 and CDR2 from the germline V gene are SGHRS and YFSETQ. V was pared by 7 bases and J by 4 bases, with 4 bases of the junction left unmatched. The CDR3 DNA follows: TGCGCCAGCTCGGGACAGTATAATGAAAAACTGTTTTTT. Translating gives CASSGQYNEKLFF.

The J gene is TRBJ2-7, the V gene TRBV30; 11 nucleotides line up with TRBD2. V lost 7 bases to trimming and J lost 3 bases; unmatched junction nucleotides: 17. The CDR3 runs 17 residues. Per germline, CDR1 GTSNPN and CDR2 SVGIG (reference sequence). CDR3: CAFTQPASGTSGYEQYF. As DNA, the CDR3 is TGTGCCTTCACCCAGCCGGCTAGCGGGACTAGCGGCTACGAGCAGTACTTC. Complete variable domain (other parts from reference TRBV30 and TRBJ2-7): SQTIHQWPATLVQPVGSPLSLECTVEGTSNPNLYWYRQAAGRGLQLLFYSVGIGQISSEVPQNLSASRPQDRQFILSSKKLLLSDSGFYLCAFTQPASGTSGYEQYFGPGTRLTVT.

The chain uses TRBV9 and TRBJ2-1, with D maybe TRBD1 (5 bases). Germline V gene sequence: CDR1 SGDLS, CDR2 YYNGEE. Trimming took 3 bases from V and 0 from J, leaving 22 bases between them. CDR3 length: 19 residues. For the CDR3, the DNA is TGTGCCAGCAGCGAACCCGAACCGGCAGGGCCGAGCTCCTACAATGAGCAGTTCTTC. It yields the protein CASSEPEPAGPSSYNEQFF.

The rearrangement links TRBV28 to TRBJ2-6; tentatively, D is TRBD1 (6 bases). Trimming cost V 3 bases and J 4 bases, with 13 bases left between them. CDR3 length: 16 amino acids. Looked up from germline, CDR1 is MDHEN and CDR2 is SYDVKM. The CDR3 DNA reads TGTGCCAGCAGTTTTCACGGACAGACCGGGGCCAACGTCCTGACTTTC. Protein sequence: CASSFHGQTGANVLTF.

The chain employs TRBV7-8 and TRBJ1-5; 9 positions agree with TRBD1. The CDR3 has 16 residues. The V segment lost 5 bases and the J segment 1 base; nucleotides outside the gene matches: 6. Per the germline V gene, CDR1 is SGHVS and CDR2 is FQNEAQ. The CDR3: CASSLWGTGSNQPQHF. The CDR3 nucleotides are TGTGCCAGCAGCCTTTGGGGGACAGGGAGCAATCAGCCCCAGCATTTT. Full variable domain (rest looked up from reference TRBV7-8 and TRBJ1-5): GAGVSQSPRYKVAKRGQDVALRCDPISGHVSLFWYQQALGQGPEFLTYFQNEAQLDKSGLPSDRFFAERPEGSVSTLKIQRTQQEDSAVYLCASSLWGTGSNQPQHFGDGTRLSIL.

V gene TRBV13 combines with J gene TRBJ2-5, with TRBD1 as a possible D gene (6 bases). CDR1 is PRHDT, CDR2 FYEKMQ, per germline (reference sequence). The CDR3 covers 13 residues. V was trimmed by 3 bases and J by 3 bases, leaving 8 bases between them. The CDR3 region has the DNA TGTGCCAGCAGCTTTAGGGGGAAAGAGACCCAGTACTTC. This codes for CASSFRGKETQYF.

The chain has TRBV19 and TRBJ1-1; 8 positions match TRBD1. From germline, CDR1 is LNHDA and CDR2 SQIVND (reference sequence). The CDR3 is 15 residues long. V lost 5 bases and J lost 2; bases outside the gene matches: 7. The CDR3 coding sequence is TGTGCCAGTAGTGTGGACAGGGCAGGTAACACTGAAGCTTTCTTT. Translating gives CASSVDRAGNTEAFF.

V and J are TRBV27 and TRBJ2-3; D call uncertain. The CDR3 consists of 14 residues. CDR1 is MNHEY and CDR2 is SMNVEV in the germline V gene (reference sequence). Trimming left V 5 bases short and J 4 bases short, with 13 bases between. The CDR3 spells CASSAPWHADTQYF. The CDR3 nucleotides read TGTGCCAGCAGTGCTCCGTGGCATGCAGATACGCAGTATTTT.

On this clone itself: At the DNA level, this CDR3 is encoded by other sequences in the same sample as well. V gene TRBV30 combines with J gene TRBJ1-3; D is perhaps TRBD1 (5 bases). V was trimmed by 1 base and J by 4 bases, leaving 11 bases between them. The CDR3 spans 14 residues. Germline CDR1 is GTSNPN and CDR2 is SVGIG (reference sequence). The CDR3: CAWSGDSSGNTIYF. The CDR3 bases are TGTGCCTGGAGTGGTGACAGCTCCGGAAACACCATATATTTT. Full variable domain (outside the CDR3, taken from reference TRBV30 and TRBJ1-3): SQTIHQWPATLVQPVGSPLSLECTVEGTSNPNLYWYRQAAGRGLQLLFYSVGIGQISSEVPQNLSASRPQDRQFILSSKKLLLSDSGFYLCAWSGDSSGNTIYFGEGSWLTVV.

The rearrangement joins TRBV7-9 to TRBJ2-7, with TRBD2 matching 7 bases. CDR3 size: 13 residues. Germline-derived CDR1 and CDR2 are SEHNR and FQNEAQ (reference sequence). Trimming at V came to 7 bases and at J to 5 bases, leaving 8 bases not matched to a gene. CDR3 sequence: CASTNGLVDEQYF. CDR3 DNA: TGTGCCAGCACCAACGGACTAGTTGACGAGCAGTACTTC.

The gene calls are TRBV27 and TRBJ1-6; D unclear. This CDR3 is 16 amino acids long. Germline CDR1 and CDR2: MNHEY and SMNVEV (reference sequence). Trimming stripped 2 bases from V and 0 bases from J, with 8 bases between. CDR3 DNA sequence: TGTGCCAGCAGTTTAATTCCAGGCTCCTATAATTCACCCCTCCACTTT. Protein product: CASSLIPGSYNSPLHF.

This clone was observed a few times. The V call is TRBV9, the J call TRBJ1-1; D gene ambiguous. Germline V gene data show CDR1 as SGDLS and CDR2 as YYNGEE. The CDR3 is made up of 15 amino acids. The V and J ends lost 0 bases and 5 bases respectively, with 14 bases between them. CDR3 loop: CASSVVSEARTEAFF. CDR3 sequence (DNA): TGTGCCAGCAGCGTAGTTTCAGAGGCGAGGACTGAAGCTTTCTTT.

The chain couples TRBV6-1 to TRBJ1-6; 8 bases match TRBD1. The CDR3 length is 13 residues. The germline V gene encodes CDR1 MNHNS and CDR2 SASEGT. Germline trimming cut 7 bases from V and 7 bases from J; bases unmatched to any gene: 3. The CDR3 region is CASTDRENSPLHF. The CDR3 region has the DNA TGTGCCAGCACGGACAGGGAAAATTCACCCCTCCACTTT.

The CDR3, as DNA: TGTGCCAGCAGCTCTCCGGGACACAGGAACACTGAAGCTTTCTTT. Translating gives CASSSPGHRNTEAFF. This chain links TRBV7-9 with TRBJ1-1; tentative D call: TRBD1 (6 bases). CDR3 length equals 15 residues. The germline gives CDR1 SEHNR, CDR2 FQNEAQ (reference sequence). The germline V and J ends were trimmed by 4 bases and 1 base, with 13 bases remaining between them. The variable domain in full, with the rest retrieved from reference TRBV7-9 and TRBJ1-1, is DTGVSQNPRHKITKRGQNVTFRCDPISEHNRLYWYRQTLGQGPEFLTYFQNEAQLEKSRLLSDRFSAERPKGSFSTLEIQRTEQGDSAMYLCASSSPGHRNTEAFFGQGTRLTVV.

The J gene is TRBJ2-5, the V gene TRBV6-5, with 7 nucleotides matching TRBD1. The CDR3 sequence is 13 residues long. V lost 7 bases and J lost 4; bases outside the gene matches: 6. Germline CDR1 reads MNHEY; CDR2 reads SVGAGI. CDR3 nucleotide sequence: TGTGCCAGCAAAAGAGGGGGCGGAGAGACCCAGTACTTC. It codes for CASKRGGGETQYF.

This chain uses TRBV30 with TRBJ2-7; D gene ambiguous. The germline gives CDR1 GTSNPN, CDR2 SVGIG (reference sequence). The CDR3 spans 13 residues. With 2 bases removed from V and 3 bases from J, the gap between germline ends came to 11 bases. The CDR3 here is CAWSWRRDYEQYF. The CDR3 nucleotides read TGTGCCTGGAGTTGGCGGAGAGACTACGAGCAGTACTTC.

This clone was seen a handful of times. The chain combines TRBV5-1 with TRBJ2-3; no clear D. With 0 bases removed from V and 1 base from J, the gap between germline ends came to 9 bases. CDR3 length: 15 residues. Germline V lookup: CDR1 SGHRS, CDR2 YFSETQ. CDR3 residues: CASSLGHKGTDTQYF. CDR3 DNA: TGCGCCAGCAGCTTGGGACACAAAGGCACAGATACGCAGTATTTT.

Only a few counts were recorded for this clone. This chain connects TRBV7-7 to TRBJ1-4; possible D gene TRBD1, 6 bases. Germline CDR1 and CDR2: SSHAT and FNYEAQ (reference sequence). This CDR3 is built from 18 residues. V lost 5 bases, J lost 0 bases, and 19 bases lay in between. The CDR3, as DNA: TGTGCCAGCAGCCTTGGACCGACAGGATCCTCAACTAATGAAAAACTGTTTTTT. It codes for CASSLGPTGSSTNEKLFF.